Here is one T cell receptor beta chain with its context. The authors' processing: The authors estimated nucleated cell counts from reference gene primer amplification. Repertoires were generated with immunoSEQ multiplex PCR, while TCRdb's copy carries only in-frame clones and drops some. V, J and clone size reflect that table, while D and trimming were determined from the DNA. There are about 400,000 clones in the sample; more than 75% occur only once, and 10% lies in the top ten. The sample comes from a study of blood T cell repertoires in COVID-19. From germline, CDR1 is SGDLS and CDR2 YYNGEE. The junction had 6 bases not matched to a gene; V was cut back by 3 bases and J by 6 bases. This CDR3 has 14 amino acids. Those enrolled, adults aged 18 to 89 years, came from around 24 US areas.

The receptor was derived from a woman aged 45-60 years who had recovered from COVID-19. Sequenced sample: PBMCs or T cells enriched from blood (not recorded which). The chain joins TRBV9 to TRBJ2-3; 8 bases match TRBD1. CDR3: CASSASGGRDTQYF. CDR3 bases: TGTGCCAGCAGCGCGTCAGGGGGCAGGGATACGCAGTATTTT.